The TCR beta chain described here comes from a study of neoadjuvant nivolumab and ipilimumab in lung cancer. Profiling relied on immunoSEQ multiplex PCR, and the TCRdb table lists in-frame clones only, not all of them. The sample carries some 9,100 clones, roughly 80% recorded once. V dropped 2 bases and J dropped 5 bases, with 9 bases sitting between them. This CDR3 is 14 amino acids long. The germline V gene encodes CDR1 MNHEY and CDR2 SVGAGI. Notes on this clone: What it binds is not known.

Findings and caveats of the study: Higher pretherapy blood TCR richness went with higher resected-tumor richness. TCR receptors were sequenced in few samples.

The clonotype was recovered from an adult with non-small cell lung cancer. The material was tumor tissue, obtained after neoadjuvant nivolumab, alone or with ipilimumab, at or shortly before surgery. The chain carries TRBV6-5 and TRBJ1-4, with a tentative D call TRBD1 (5 bases). CDR3 sequence (DNA): TGTGCCAGCAGTTACGACAGCGCGAATGAAAAACTGTTTTTT. It is translated as CASSYDSANEKLFF.